These 10 T cell receptor beta chains were sequenced from one sample in a study of blood T cell repertoires in COVID-19. Assay used: immunoSEQ multiplex PCR; TCRdb lists only in-frame clones, some missing. Of fewer than 400,000 clones in the sample, more than 85% are singletons; the top ten hold about 2.9%. Sequencing was done on a sample of peripheral blood. Source of these receptors: a human donor in a cohort sampled during active COVID-19.

The rearrangement joins TRBV6-1 to TRBJ2-7, with 14 bases lining up with TRBD2. The CDR3 spans 13 residues. The germline V gene has CDR1 MNHNS and CDR2 SASEGT. After removal of 2 bases from V and 13 bases from J, the junction contained 4 bases not matched to a gene. The CDR3: CASSELGLAGGYF. The CDR3 nucleotides read TGTGCCAGCAGTGAACTTGGACTAGCGGGAGGATACTTC.

The V call is TRBV4-1, the J call TRBJ2-7; D is possibly TRBD1 (6 bases). This CDR3 contains 13 residues. The germline V and J ends were trimmed by 5 bases and 2 bases, with 10 bases remaining between them. Per the germline V gene, CDR1 is MGHRA and CDR2 is YSYEKL. The CDR3 reads CASSLDSTYEQYF. Here the CDR3 DNA reads TGCGCCAGCAGCTTGGACAGTACCTACGAGCAGTACTTC.

The chain uses TRBV6-5 and TRBJ1-6; D is undetermined. The CDR3 spans 15 residues. The germline V gene has CDR1 MNHEY and CDR2 SVGAGI. Trimming took 1 base from V and 9 from J, leaving 13 bases between them. This CDR3 reads CASSYWPGRGSPLHF. The CDR3 DNA reads as TGTGCCAGCAGTTACTGGCCAGGACGGGGTTCACCCCTCCACTTT.

V gene TRBV7-9 combines with J gene TRBJ2-2; 9 bases fit TRBD2. The J segment lost 4 bases and the V segment lost 5 bases, leaving 5 bases of the junction unmatched. The CDR3 totals 15 residues. CDR1 is SEHNR, CDR2 FQNEAQ, per germline (reference sequence). The CDR3 sequence is CASSQTSGITGELFF. The CDR3 nucleotides read TGTGCCAGCAGCCAGACTAGCGGAATCACCGGGGAGCTGTTTTTT.

This clone has only a few counts. The chain joins TRBV3-1 (or the pseudogene TRBV3-2) to TRBJ1-1, with D hard to call. Germline CDR1 and CDR2: LGHDT and YNNKEL (reference sequence). CDR3 length: 14 residues. Trimming removed 6 bases from V and 4 bases from J, with 15 bases in between. The CDR3 region has the DNA TGTGCCAGCAGGACGACCCATAGAGGCACTGAAGCTTTCTTT. Amino acids: CASRTTHRGTEAFF.

The chain is built from TRBV28 and TRBJ2-7; no firm D call. The germline V and J ends were trimmed by 10 bases and 0 bases, with 7 bases remaining between them. Germline V gene sequence: CDR1 MDHEN, CDR2 SYDVKM. The CDR3 is 11 amino acids. Here the CDR3 reads CATLSSYEQYF. CDR3 DNA sequence: TGTGCCACCTTGTCCTCCTACGAGCAGTACTTC.

The rearrangement links TRBV15 to TRBJ2-1, with 11 bases that match TRBD2. This CDR3 is 13 amino acids long. Germline V CDR1 and CDR2: LNHNV, YYDKDF (reference sequence). V shed 7 bases, J shed 8 bases, and the junction held 4 bases outside the gene matches. CDR3 sequence reads: CATKGLAGHEQFF. In nucleotides, the CDR3 is TGTGCCACCAAAGGACTAGCGGGTCATGAGCAGTTCTTC.

This clone was seen more than once but under ten times. The rearrangement joins TRBV3-1 (or the pseudogene TRBV3-2) to TRBJ2-7, with D possibly TRBD1 on 6 matching bases. V lost 4 bases and J 7 bases, leaving 11 bases between the germline ends. This CDR3 spans 12 amino acids. Germline CDR1 is LGHDT and CDR2 is YNNKEL (reference sequence). CDR3 in amino acids: CASSPGTREQYF. The CDR3 nucleotides are TGTGCCAGCAGCCCTGGGACACGGGAGCAGTACTTC.

This chain joins TRBV5-1 and TRBJ1-1, with D perhaps matching TRBD1 (6 bases). From germline, CDR1 is SGHRS and CDR2 YFSETQ. This CDR3 contains 13 residues. Between the trimmed V and J ends, which lost 3 bases and 4 bases, there was a span of 10 bases. CDR3 sequence (DNA): TGCGCCAGCAGCTCTTCAGGGGTCACTGAAGCTTTCTTT. Translated, it gives CASSSSGVTEAFF.

This clone was counted only a few times. The chain carries TRBV18 and TRBJ1-2; tentative D call: TRBD1 (5 bases). Germline V gene sequence: CDR1 KGHSH, CDR2 LQKENI. This CDR3 is built from 14 residues. V was trimmed by 5 bases and J by 3 bases, leaving 13 bases between them. The CDR3 loop reads CASSSEGVHYGYTF. The CDR3 region has the DNA TGTGCCAGCTCATCTGAAGGGGTACACTATGGCTACACCTTC.